This TCR beta chain was identified in a study of blood T cell repertoires in COVID-19 (dated by TCRdb to 2018 to 2020). About the study as a whole: Samples covering the acute and convalescent phases of COVID-19 were provided by collaborators in the United States, Italy and Spain. The material from the prospective study consisted of cDNA or gDNA derived from T cells, B-cell-depleted T cells, or PBMCs. The dataset comprised deeply sampled blood TCRbeta repertoires from subjects exposed to, actively infected with, or recovered from COVID-19. A freely available public database, intended as a resource for researchers studying the immune response to SARS-CoV-2, is where the repertoires were released. Samples came from the ongoing ImmuneRACE study (first 160 participants) plus 1,254 subjects from 6 global collaborators. A de-identified subject ID, COVID-19 status, age in years and sex were almost always included in the sample metadata. HLA class I and class II types, where available, came from metadata supplied by the sample provider rather than from assay-based typing.

Overall results and qualifications from the work: The amount of clinical and demographic metadata varied by source and participant and was provided uncurated.

From its cysteine to its phenylalanine, the CDR3 spans 14 amino acids. Solely the CDR3 DNA is kept, with 42 bases framed from the first base. CDR1 is given as SEHNR and CDR2 as FQNEAQ, both from the germline V gene (reference sequence). V was cut back by 2 bases and J by 4 bases, leaving a gap of 9 bases between them. One collaborating source in Seattle enrolled patients during active infection and followed them longitudinally through the course of disease. The collaborating institutions used their own protocols to collect whole blood in K2EDTA tubes. For TCRbeta analysis, collaborators shipped samples as frozen whole blood, isolated PBMCs, or DNA extracted from either of those sample types. In regard to this clone: Its recognized antigen is unknown. Base-call qualities are not available, and no considerably larger clone is one nucleotide away.

TCRbeta CDR3 regions were amplified from genomic DNA by means of the immunoSEQ Assay, a bias-controlled multiplex PCR. Per the source publication's procedure: The number of nucleated cells in each sample was estimated by amplification of reference gene primers within the assay. To quantify the absolute abundance of each unique TCRbeta CDR3 rearrangement, sequence reads were collapsed and filtered. For each sample, productive Simpson clonality was calculated as the square root of Simpson's diversity index over productive rearrangements. Imported from immuneACCESS, the table was reduced by TCRdb to in-frame sequences with V and J called. These copies leave out some clones; in studies compared against another copy, an unresolved V gene accounts for under half, and the cause of the remainder is not known. V, J and clone size were drawn from that table, and D and trimming were deduced from the DNA. In all, the sample holds about 150,000 clones, and approximately 85% of those were seen once. More than 6.5% of the sample goes to the ten largest clones.

Sequences were obtained from peripheral blood. This sequence originates from a woman aged 55-70 years with COVID-19, enrolled during active disease. The chain employs TRBV7-9 and TRBJ1-3; the D gene cannot be named for sure. Here is the DNA: TGTGCCAGCAGCTTAATGTCAACAGGAAACACCATATATTTT. It translates as CASSLMSTGNTIYF.